This T cell receptor (beta chain) comes out of a study of T-cell memory formation after mild COVID-19. Germline V lookup: CDR1 SGHAT, CDR2 FQNNGV. The CDR3 loop spans 16 amino acids. The ends lost 5 bases at V and 0 bases at J; junction bases unmatched: 5. General observations from the study: Clones shrinking from day 15 to 85 showed even CD4/CD8 mixes; later expanders tilted CD4+. Pre-infection memory already had some responding clones, implying cross-reactive memory joined. CD4+ contracting clones were mainly CM and EM; CD8+ ones, EMRA.

This clonotype was detected only a few times. The antigen is not known. Amplification by 5'RACE using constant-segment primers produced TCR alpha and TCR beta cDNA libraries that carried sample barcodes and UMIs. TCRdb processed the 5' RACE reads anew with MiXCR; each CDR3 protein has one entry. The data contain roughly 450,000 distinct CDR3 sequences, about 20% of them seen just once; the ten biggest clones take up over 9%. The chain has TRBV11-2 and TRBJ2-1; 9 bases agree with TRBD2. Sequenced: PBMCs or a T cell subset sorted from them (not recorded which). This clonotype was obtained from an adult woman who had mild COVID-19 (a few samples of this study predate the infection). Cell type and time point are not known. Here the CDR3 reads CASSPLAGSSYNEQFF. The CDR3 nucleotides are TGTGCCAGCAGCCCACTAGCGGGCAGCTCCTACAATGAGCAGTTCTTC.